Shown below are 17 T cell receptor beta chains from a single sample sequenced in a study of cytomegalovirus exposure and HLA in healthy donors. The PCR was carried out with 60 Vbeta primers and 13 Jbeta primers. Clones were read by immunoSEQ multiplex PCR, and TCRdb kept only the in-frame ones, dropping some. Among about 110,000 clones listed, 65% to 80% were seen once. Sequences were obtained from PBMCs. Receptors originate from a male donor in good health and CMV-seronegative.

This clone showed up just a few times. This sequence joins TRBV6-6 and TRBJ1-1, with D perhaps TRBD1 (6 bases). This CDR3 contains 13 residues. Per germline, CDR1 MNHNY and CDR2 SVGAGI (reference sequence). The ends were cut back, 6 bases at V and 1 base at J, with 9 bases in the middle. In nucleotides, the CDR3 is TGTGCCAGCAGATCGACAGGGAACACTGAAGCTTTCTTT. It specifies CASRSTGNTEAFF.

This clone turned up a few times. This rearrangement joins TRBV6-5 to TRBJ1-2; TRBD1 might be the D (6 bases). V lost 4 bases and J 4 bases, leaving 13 bases between the germline ends. The CDR3 spans 14 residues. The germline CDR1 and CDR2 sequences are MNHEY and SVGAGI. The CDR3 nucleotides read TGTGCCAGCAGTTTTGGGGGCATAGGCTATGGCTACACCTTC. Encoded protein: CASSFGGIGYGYTF.

This rearrangement joins TRBV5-1 to TRBJ2-1; the match to TRBD2 covers 7 bases. Germline V gives CDR1 SGHRS, CDR2 YFSETQ. The CDR3 totals 13 residues. The V segment lost 4 bases and the J segment 2 bases; nucleotides outside the gene matches: 0. In DNA form, the CDR3 reads TGCGCCAGCAGCGGGAGGGCCTACAATGAGCAGTTCTTC. Amino acid sequence: CASSGRAYNEQFF.

This clone was picked up a small number of times. The V gene is TRBV29-1, the J gene TRBJ2-3, with 11 bases that match TRBD2. Germline values: CDR1 SQVTM, CDR2 ANQGSEA. With 5 bases clipped from V and 3 bases from J, the junction kept 10 bases outside the gene matches. This CDR3 contains 16 residues. The CDR3 reads CSVTLLLAGETDTQYF. For the CDR3, the DNA is TGCAGCGTTACCCTTTTACTAGCGGGGGAGACAGATACGCAGTATTTT.

The chain joins TRBV18 to TRBJ2-7; possibly TRBD2 for D (5 bases). This CDR3 has 14 amino acids. The germline CDR1 and CDR2 sequences are KGHSH and LQKENI. The germline V and J ends were trimmed by 1 base and 1 base, with 8 bases remaining between them. The CDR3 DNA is TGTGCCAGCTCACCACTTGCGGGTTCCTACGAGCAGTACTTC. Protein sequence: CASSPLAGSYEQYF.

This clone was counted only a few times. J is TRBJ1-4 and V is TRBV6-5; tentative D call: TRBD1 (5 bases). The CDR3 sequence is 15 residues long. The germline V and J ends were trimmed by 7 bases and 3 bases, with 15 bases remaining between them. Looked up from germline, CDR1 is MNHEY and CDR2 is SVGAGI. As DNA, the CDR3 is TGTGCCAGCACACCAGACGGGGGGGCTAATGAAAAACTGTTTTTT. This gives the protein CASTPDGGANEKLFF.

The rearrangement uses TRBV9 and TRBJ1-2; D is unresolved. Germline loops: CDR1 SGDLS, CDR2 YYNGEE. The CDR3 runs 14 residues. Between the trimmed V and J ends, which lost 3 bases and 2 bases, there was a span of 11 bases. CDR3 sequence reads: CASSAYRGNYGYTF. For the CDR3, the DNA is TGTGCCAGCAGCGCCTACCGAGGGAACTATGGCTACACCTTC.

This chain connects TRBV7-9 to TRBJ2-1, with 8 bases that match TRBD2. From germline, CDR1 is SEHNR and CDR2 FQNEAQ (reference sequence). The CDR3 is 15 residues long. The junction had 9 bases not matched to a gene; V was cut back by 5 bases and J by 6 bases. CDR3 DNA: TGTGCCAGCAGCCGGACGGGACTAGTGATCAATGAGCAGTTCTTC. Residues: CASSRTGLVINEQFF. Full variable domain (remainder filled in from reference TRBV7-9 and TRBJ2-1): DTGVSQNPRHKITKRGQNVTFRCDPISEHNRLYWYRQTLGQGPEFLTYFQNEAQLEKSRLLSDRFSAERPKGSFSTLEIQRTEQGDSAMYLCASSRTGLVINEQFFGPGTRLTVL.

The rearrangement joins TRBV5-4 to TRBJ1-1; D gene ambiguous. The CDR3 length is 13 residues. Germline loops: CDR1 SGHNT, CDR2 YYREEE (reference sequence). The germline V and J ends were trimmed by 1 base and 1 base, with 5 bases remaining between them. Here the CDR3 reads CASSLTKNTEAFF. CDR3 DNA: TGTGCCAGCAGCTTGACAAAGAACACTGAAGCTTTCTTT.

The chain is built from TRBV30 and TRBJ1-2, with TRBD1 as a possible D gene (5 bases). This CDR3 contains 10 residues. From germline, CDR1 is GTSNPN and CDR2 SVGIG (reference sequence). With 5 bases removed from V and 9 bases from J, the gap between germline ends came to 10 bases. Written as DNA, the CDR3 is TGTGCCTGGGGGGCGGGGAGCTACACCTTC. This sequence encodes CAWGAGSYTF.

The chain has TRBV6-1 and TRBJ2-7, with unresolved D. The CDR3 loop spans 13 amino acids. Germline-derived CDR1 and CDR2 are MNHNS and SASEGT. Trimming shortened V by 5 bases and J by 1 base, and 9 bases separated the two germline ends. In DNA, the CDR3 is TGTGCCAGCAGTTTGGGCTATTCCTACGAGCAGTACTTC. Translating it yields CASSLGYSYEQYF.

In DNA, the CDR3 is TGCGCCAGCAGCTTTCGCGGGACTCACGGGGAGCTGTTTTTT. It encodes CASSFRGTHGELFF. V is TRBV5-1 and J is TRBJ2-2, with a tentative D call TRBD2 (6 bases). This CDR3 is 14 amino acids long. Trimming pared 2 bases from V and 7 bases from J, leaving 12 bases between. Germline V gives CDR1 SGHRS, CDR2 YFSETQ.

The chain joins TRBV5-8 to TRBJ1-3; D not resolved. The CDR3 sequence is 14 residues long. With 0 bases removed from V and 1 base from J, the gap between germline ends came to 5 bases. Germline CDR1 and CDR2: SGHTS and YDEGEE. This chain's CDR3 is CASSLDGSGNTIYF. The CDR3, as DNA: TGTGCCAGCAGCTTGGACGGGTCTGGAAACACCATATATTTT.

This chain joins TRBV7-6 and TRBJ2-3, with TRBD2 matching over 7 bases. Germline CDR1 and CDR2: SGHVS and FNYEAQ. The V and J ends lost 5 bases and 0 bases, in that order; junction bases with no gene match: 8. CDR3 size: 16 residues. The CDR3 region has the DNA TGTGCCAGCAGCATCATAGCGGGCACGAGCACAGATACGCAGTATTTT. Translation: CASSIIAGTSTDTQYF.

The chain has TRBV28 and TRBJ2-5; 11 bases align to TRBD2. The CDR3 extends over 15 amino acids. Looked up from germline, CDR1 is MDHEN and CDR2 is SYDVKM. Germline trimming cut 6 bases from V and 2 bases from J; bases unmatched to any gene: 5. In DNA form, the CDR3 reads TGTGCCAGCAGACGGACTAGCGGGCTGCAAGAGACCCAGTACTTC. Protein sequence: CASRRTSGLQETQYF.

This clone was seen a single time. V is TRBV2 and J is TRBJ2-1, with a tentative D call TRBD1 (5 bases). The CDR3 consists of 15 residues. Germline values: CDR1 SNHLY, CDR2 FYNNEI. The V and J ends lost 4 bases and 0 bases respectively, with 10 bases between them. CDR3 sequence reads: CASSVRDSSYNEQFF. Written as DNA, the CDR3 is TGTGCCAGCAGTGTCAGGGATAGCTCCTACAATGAGCAGTTCTTC.

V usage is TRBV6-5 and J usage is TRBJ1-1, with 12 bases identical to TRBD1. The CDR3 length is 15 residues. Germline CDR1 is MNHEY and CDR2 is SVGAGI. With V trimmed by 6 bases and J by 4 bases, 6 bases remained unmatched. The CDR3, as DNA: TGTGCCAGCAGCACCGGGACAGGGGGCCGCACTGAAGCTTTCTTT. Amino acid sequence: CASSTGTGGRTEAFF.